Given below is one TCR beta chain in context. The sample comes from a study of blood T cell repertoires in COVID-19. The overall study: The study drew acute and convalescent COVID-19 samples from the United States, Italy and Spain.

Some clones are missing from TCRdb's copy, which holds only in-frame ones; the method was immunoSEQ multiplex PCR. The sample lists 130,000 or so clones, under 85% occurring once. The clonotype comes from a woman aged 60-75 years with acute or convalescent COVID-19. Sequencing input: peripheral blood.

In DNA, the CDR3 is TGTGCCTGGAGTAACATGAACTATGGCTACACCTTC. This codes for CAWSNMNYGYTF. J is TRBJ1-2 and V is TRBV30; no clear D gene. Germline V gene data show CDR1 as GTSNPN and CDR2 as SVGIG (reference sequence). Trimming took off 2 bases at V and 2 bases at J, with 6 bases between the two ends. This CDR3 is built from 12 residues.